A single sample gave rise to the 18 T cell receptor beta chains below, sequenced in a study of cytomegalovirus exposure and HLA in healthy donors. Sequenced by immunoSEQ multiplex PCR; TCRdb stores in-frame clones only, minus some. The data show about 70,000 clones, 85% to 95% seen once. The source material was PBMCs. These receptors came from a man aged 18 to 29 in good health and CMV-seropositive.

CDR3 sequence reads: CASSTGQFVNEQFF. For the CDR3, the DNA is TGTGCCAGTAGTACGGGACAGTTCGTCAATGAGCAGTTCTTC. The J gene is TRBJ2-1, the V gene TRBV19, with 7 bases lining up with TRBD1. CDR3 length equals 14 residues. V dropped 4 bases and J dropped 6; count of bases not matched to a gene: 6. Germline CDR1 reads LNHDA; CDR2 reads SQIVND (reference sequence).

The J gene is TRBJ2-5, the V gene TRBV19, with 11 bases lining up with TRBD1. The CDR3 is 15 residues long. V gave up 10 bases and J gave up 0 bases; unmatched junction bases: 7. From germline, CDR1 is LNHDA and CDR2 SQIVND (reference sequence). Written as DNA, the CDR3 is TGTGCCACCCCTCGGGACAGGGGGTACCAAGAGACCCAGTACTTC. Protein: CATPRDRGYQETQYF.

For this clone: The junction does not match germline at one end; this may be a read error. This sequence joins TRBV6-1 and TRBJ1-2, with 8 bases matching TRBD1. Germline-derived CDR1 and CDR2 are MNHNS and SASEGT. The CDR3 extends over 13 amino acids. CDR3 sequence: CASSEAPQGVFAF. The CDR3 nucleotides are TGTGCCAGCAGTGAAGCGCCACAGGGGGTATTCGCCTTC.

The V and J genes are TRBV6-1 and TRBJ1-5; perhaps TRBD1 as D (6 bases). Germline V gives CDR1 MNHNS, CDR2 SASEGT. CDR3 length: 15 amino acids. V was shortened by 7 bases and J by 1 base, with 14 bases between the two germline ends. The CDR3, as DNA: TGTGCCAGCATGTGGAGCGACAGGAGCAATCAGCCCCAGCATTTT. Amino acids: CASMWSDRSNQPQHF.

The chain combines TRBV21-1 with TRBJ2-5; the table gives TRBD2 as D, unverified against the DNA. TRBV21-1 is reported as a pseudogene. The CDR3 is made up of 14 amino acids. The CDR3 DNA reads as TGTGCCAGCAGCAACCGGGACTCCCAAGAGACCCAGTACTTC. Encoded protein: CASSNRDSQETQYF.

The genes are TRBV7-9 and TRBJ2-1; a possible D gene is TRBD2 (6 bases). The ends were cut back, 5 bases at V and 2 bases at J, with 13 bases in the middle. Germline-derived CDR1 and CDR2 are SEHNR and FQNEAQ (reference sequence). CDR3 length equals 15 residues. The CDR3 loop is CASSGASVTYNEQFF. The CDR3 DNA reads TGTGCCAGCAGCGGAGCTAGCGTAACCTACAATGAGCAGTTCTTC.

The chain is built from TRBV6-4 and TRBJ2-3; 9 bases map to TRBD2. This CDR3 contains 16 residues. Germline lookup yields CDR1 MRHNA and CDR2 SNTAGT. J was trimmed by 0 bases and V by 4 bases; bases with no gene match: 5. The CDR3 bases are TGTGCCAGCAGTGCGGGTAGCGGGGGTAGCACAGATACGCAGTATTTT. It translates to CASSAGSGGSTDTQYF.

The chain recombines TRBV29-1 with TRBJ2-7, with TRBD2 matching over 11 bases. The V gene end was trimmed by 3 bases and the J gene end by 2 bases; junction bases not matched to a gene: 15. The CDR3 runs 18 residues. The germline gives CDR1 SQVTM, CDR2 ANQGSEA. This chain's CDR3 is CSVEGGGGSGRAAYEQYF. The DNA of the CDR3 is TGCAGCGTTGAGGGGGGCGGCGGTAGCGGGAGGGCCGCCTACGAGCAGTACTTC.

V is TRBV6-5 and J is TRBJ2-5, with TRBD2 as a possible D gene (6 bases). The germline V and J ends were trimmed by 6 bases and 5 bases, with 13 bases remaining between them. Germline-derived CDR1 and CDR2 are MNHEY and SVGAGI. The CDR3 loop spans 13 amino acids. The CDR3 is CASREGIPETQYF. DNA of the CDR3: TGTGCCAGCAGGGAGGGAATTCCGGAGACCCAGTACTTC.

This clone has a handful of counts. The rearrangement links TRBV7-9 to TRBJ1-4; D may be TRBD1 (6 bases). Trimming took 3 bases from V and 7 from J, leaving 9 bases between them. This CDR3 has 13 residues. The V gene's germline CDR1 is SEHNR and CDR2 FQNEAQ (reference sequence). Here the CDR3 DNA reads TGTGCCAGCAGCTTCTTGGACAGTGAAAAACTGTTTTTT. Translating gives CASSFLDSEKLFF.

The CDR3 region has the DNA TGTGCCAGCCACCCAGAGAATACCCTAGCGGGAGGTACAGATACGCAGTATTTT. Translating it yields CASHPENTLAGGTDTQYF. This sequence joins TRBV28 and TRBJ2-3, with TRBD2 identical over 11 bases. CDR1 is MDHEN, CDR2 SYDVKM, per germline. With V trimmed by 8 bases and J by 3 bases, 16 bases remained unmatched. This CDR3 spans 18 amino acids.

The DNA of the CDR3 is TGTGCCAGCAGTTTCCCTGGGGGCGGTGGTAATGAGCAGTTCTTC. Amino acid sequence: CASSFPGGGGNEQFF. V gene TRBV27 combines with J gene TRBJ2-1; maybe TRBD1 (6 bases). The length of the CDR3 is 15 residues. Germline-derived CDR1 and CDR2 are MNHEY and SMNVEV (reference sequence). V lost 3 bases and J 7 bases, leaving 16 bases between the germline ends.

This clone appeared a single time. The J gene is TRBJ2-1, the V gene TRBV21-1; the table's D gene call, TRBD2, was not cross checked with the DNA. TRBV21-1 is tagged as a pseudogene. This CDR3 has 16 residues. The DNA of the CDR3 is TGTGCCAGCAGCAAAGGCAGGGGGCTAGCGGGAAACGAGCAGTTCTTC. It yields the protein CASSKGRGLAGNEQFF.

The CDR3 here is CASSPTGGMNTEAFF. CDR3 DNA: TGTGCCAGCAGCCCTACAGGGGGGATGAACACTGAAGCTTTCTTT. The chain carries TRBV14 and TRBJ1-1; 8 nucleotides line up with TRBD1. The V gene end was trimmed by 4 bases and the J gene end by 0 bases; junction bases not matched to a gene: 4. This CDR3 is built from 15 residues. Per germline, CDR1 SGHDN and CDR2 FVKESK.

The chain recombines TRBV6-6 with TRBJ2-6; D perhaps matches TRBD1 (6 bases). Germline V gene data show CDR1 as MNHNY and CDR2 as SVGAGI (reference sequence). Trimming removed 4 bases from V and 0 bases from J, with 10 bases in between. The CDR3 consists of 16 residues. For the CDR3, the DNA is TGTGCCAGCAGTTCAGCAGGGGACTCTGGGGCCAACGTCCTGACTTTC. Amino acids: CASSSAGDSGANVLTF.

The J gene is TRBJ2-2, the V gene TRBV7-8; maybe TRBD2 (6 bases). Trimming shortened V by 5 bases and J by 4 bases, and 17 bases separated the two germline ends. This CDR3 spans 16 amino acids. Germline loops: CDR1 SGHVS, CDR2 FQNEAQ. The CDR3 sequence is CASSPYSGSRTGELFF. The CDR3 nucleotides read TGTGCCAGCAGCCCCTATTCCGGGAGTCGCACCGGGGAGCTGTTTTTT.

V and J are TRBV18 and TRBJ2-2; no reliable D call. The germline V and J ends were trimmed by 0 bases and 0 bases, with 5 bases remaining between them. The V gene's germline CDR1 is KGHSH and CDR2 LQKENI. This CDR3 region has 15 residues. CDR3: CASSPPGANTGELFF. The CDR3 nucleotides read TGTGCCAGCTCACCACCAGGAGCGAACACCGGGGAGCTGTTTTTT.

The chain links TRBV19 to TRBJ1-4, with D uncertain. The CDR3 consists of 16 residues. Between the trimmed V and J ends, which lost 1 base and 8 bases, there was a span of 17 bases. Germline CDR1 LNHDA, CDR2 SQIVND (reference sequence). CDR3 region: CASSIAWRSPAEKLFF. CDR3 coding DNA: TGTGCCAGTAGTATAGCGTGGAGGAGCCCCGCAGAAAAACTGTTTTTT.